The clone carrying this TCR beta chain was recorded once. This sample is part of a study of blood T cell repertoires in COVID-19. Study in general: Researchers got acute and convalescent COVID-19 samples from the United States, Italy and Spain.

Measured with immunoSEQ multiplex PCR; TCRdb has only the in-frame clones, and not every one. The repertoire holds under 80,000 clones, approximately 80% seen once, with over 8.5% in the top ten. The sequence derives from a man aged 50 to 59 with acute or convalescent COVID-19. The sequencing sample was made of peripheral blood.

CDR3 bases: TGTGCCAGCAGTTCCCGGGACACAATCTATGGCTACACCTTC. Translating gives CASSSRDTIYGYTF. The chain has TRBV27 and TRBJ1-2, with D maybe TRBD1 (6 bases). Between the trimmed V and J ends, which lost 4 bases and 4 bases, there was a span of 13 bases. CDR3 length: 14 residues. The V gene's germline CDR1 is MNHEY and CDR2 SMNVEV (reference sequence).